Sequencing of this T cell receptor beta chain was carried out in a study of T cells in localized non-small cell lung cancer. Study conclusions and caveats: Sequence data derive from only one tumor region, so heterogeneity remains possible. Researchers found a median approximately 53 of the top 100 tumor clones in adjacent lung. The study linked higher blood T cell density to longer overall survival.

The data were produced by immunoSEQ multiplex PCR, yet TCRdb's version contains in-frame clones alone and is incomplete. The sample consists of 35,000 to 45,000 clones, almost 90% of them appearing once. The sample holds one count of this clone. As yet, its antigen is unknown. V trimming: 0 bases; J trimming: 6 bases; junction bases outside the gene matches: 6. The CDR3 loop spans 15 amino acids. Germline loops: CDR1 MGHRA, CDR2 YSYEKL. The chain recombines TRBV4-1 with TRBJ2-7, with TRBD2 matching over 9 bases. This clonotype originated in a female donor at least 60 years old with stage I squamous cell lung carcinoma. The sample here was peripheral blood, taken before any cancer treatment. The CDR3 DNA sequence: TGCGCCAGCAGCCAAGATTCGCGGGAGGGTGGCGAGCAGTACTTC. This translates into CASSQDSREGGEQYF.